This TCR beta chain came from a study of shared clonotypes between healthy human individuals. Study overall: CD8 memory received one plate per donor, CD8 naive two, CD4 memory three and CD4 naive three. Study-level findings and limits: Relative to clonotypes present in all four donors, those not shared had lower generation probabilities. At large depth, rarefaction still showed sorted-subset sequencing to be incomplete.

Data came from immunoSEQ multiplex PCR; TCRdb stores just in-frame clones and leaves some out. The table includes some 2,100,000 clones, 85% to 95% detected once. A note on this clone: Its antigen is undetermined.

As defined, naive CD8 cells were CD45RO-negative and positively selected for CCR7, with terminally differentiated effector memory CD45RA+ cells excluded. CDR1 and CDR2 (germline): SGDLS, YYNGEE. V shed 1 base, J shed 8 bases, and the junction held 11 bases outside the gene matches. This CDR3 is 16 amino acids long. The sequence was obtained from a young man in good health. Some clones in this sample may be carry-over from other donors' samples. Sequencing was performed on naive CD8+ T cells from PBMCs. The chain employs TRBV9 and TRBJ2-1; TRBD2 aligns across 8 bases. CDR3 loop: CASSVTNGRALDEQFF. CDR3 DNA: TGTGCCAGCAGCGTAACCAACGGGAGGGCCTTGGATGAGCAGTTCTTC.